This TCR beta chain emerged from a study of human T cells and chemical hapten exposure. Study summary: Donors were sensitized with 2% DPC on the upper inner arm. Study results and caveats: More PT1 expanded TCRs went with higher patch test scores.

The time point is: patch test 2, 6 weeks after DPC sensitization. Treatment noted: therapeutic diphenylcyclopropenone sensitization with weekly scalp DPC. The template was total RNA from unfractionated whole blood. The study's library attached unique molecular identifiers to single cDNA molecules. TCRdb reprocessed the RACE reads via MiXCR and lists one record per CDR3 protein. The repertoire holds 95,000 or so distinct CDR3 sequences, roughly an eighth seen once, with around 3% in the top ten. In this sample, this clonotype turned up many times. Its antigen is unknown. The material sequenced was whole blood, taken in connection with sensitization to the hapten diphenylcyclopropenone (DPC). The sequence was collected from a woman aged 35 to 49 with alopecia areata. Some clones in this sample may be carry-over from other donors' samples.

The CDR3 is CASSLDVSMNTEAFF. CDR3 nucleotides: TGTGCCAGCAGCTTGGACGTATCCATGAACACTGAAGCTTTCTTT. The chain couples TRBV5-4 to TRBJ1-1; D call uncertain. Germline CDR1 SGHNT, CDR2 YYREEE (reference sequence). V lost 0 bases to trimming and J lost 0 bases, with 9 bases between them. CDR3 length: 15 residues.